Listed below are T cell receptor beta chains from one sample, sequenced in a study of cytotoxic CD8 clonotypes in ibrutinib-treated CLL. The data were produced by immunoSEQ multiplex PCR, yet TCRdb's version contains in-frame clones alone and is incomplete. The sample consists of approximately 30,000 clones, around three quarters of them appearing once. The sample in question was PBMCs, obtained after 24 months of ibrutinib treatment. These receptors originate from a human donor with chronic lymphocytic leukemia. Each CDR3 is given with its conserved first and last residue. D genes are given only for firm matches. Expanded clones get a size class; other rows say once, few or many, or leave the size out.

CDR3nt: TGCAGCGTTGATAAAGGGGGGAATGAAAAACTGTTTTTT; CDR3aa: CSVDKGGNEKLFF; j_gene: TRBJ1-4; d_gene: -; v_gene: TRBV29-1; abundance: few
CDR3nt: TGCGCCAGCAAAGGGGGCACACAGGGAATGAATTCACCCCTCCACTTT; CDR3aa: CASKGGTQGMNSPLHF; j_gene: TRBJ1-6; d_gene: TRBD1; v_gene: TRBV10-2; abundance: -
CDR3nt: TGTGCCAGCAGTTTAGGAGCGGGGGACACCCTACGCGGGCAGTACTTC; CDR3aa: CASSLGAGDTLRGQYF; j_gene: TRBJ2-7; d_gene: TRBD2; v_gene: TRBV28; abundance: -
CDR3nt: TGTGCCAGCAGCTTAGCGGGGGCAGGAGAATATGGCTACACCTTC; CDR3aa: CASSLAGAGEYGYTF; j_gene: TRBJ1-2; d_gene: -; v_gene: TRBV7-9; abundance: -
CDR3nt: TGTGCCAGCAGCTTAGGTTTCGGGGAAACTGAAGCTTTCTTT; CDR3aa: CASSLGFGETEAFF; j_gene: TRBJ1-1; d_gene: -; v_gene: TRBV11-2; abundance: -
CDR3nt: TGTGCCAGCAGCGCACAGGGTAGCAATCAGCCCCAGCATTTT; CDR3aa: CASSAQGSNQPQHF; j_gene: TRBJ1-5; d_gene: -; v_gene: TRBV12-1; abundance: few
CDR3nt: TGTGCCAGCAGCCGTAAAGGGACATCTTATGGCTACACCTTC; CDR3aa: CASSRKGTSYGYTF; j_gene: TRBJ1-2; d_gene: -; v_gene: TRBV28; abundance: once
CDR3nt: TGTGCCAGCAGCTTAGTGGACTCTTTGCCCCCTCCATACGAGCAGTACTTC; CDR3aa: CASSLVDSLPPPYEQYF; j_gene: TRBJ2-7; d_gene: -; v_gene: TRBV7-2; abundance: -
CDR3nt: TGTGCCAGCAGCGTAGCGGGTGGCTATGGCTACACCTTC; CDR3aa: CASSVAGGYGYTF; j_gene: TRBJ1-2; d_gene: -; v_gene: TRBV9; abundance: few
CDR3nt: TGTGCCAGCAGGCCAGGGGTGGGCGAGCAGTACTTC; CDR3aa: CASRPGVGEQYF; j_gene: TRBJ2-7; d_gene: -; v_gene: TRBV6-5; abundance: -
CDR3nt: TGTGCCAGCAGCCGGGATGTGGCCTCCGGGGAGCTGTTTTTT; CDR3aa: CASSRDVASGELFF; j_gene: TRBJ2-2; d_gene: -; v_gene: TRBV6-5; abundance: -
CDR3nt: TGTGCCAGCAGCGTAGTCCGGGACAGCGAAGCTTTCTTT; CDR3aa: CASSVVRDSEAFF; j_gene: TRBJ1-1; d_gene: TRBD1; v_gene: TRBV9; abundance: -
CDR3nt: TGTGCCTGGACCCGGGGACAGCGGAGTGATGAAGCTTTCTTT; CDR3aa: CAWTRGQRSDEAFF; j_gene: TRBJ1-1; d_gene: TRBD1; v_gene: TRBV30; abundance: -
CDR3nt: TGTGCCAGCAGCTTGGTACAGGGGGCATACGAGCAGTACTTC; CDR3aa: CASSLVQGAYEQYF; j_gene: TRBJ2-7; d_gene: TRBD1; v_gene: TRBV5-6; abundance: -
CDR3nt: TGTGCCACCAGAGGGGCCAGGGAGTACGGCTACACCTTC; CDR3aa: CATRGAREYGYTF; j_gene: TRBJ1-2; d_gene: -; v_gene: TRBV19; abundance: few
CDR3nt: TGTGCCAGCCGCCACAGGGGGAGGGAAAAACTGTTTTTT; CDR3aa: CASRHRGREKLFF; j_gene: TRBJ1-4; d_gene: -; v_gene: TRBV21-1; abundance: -
CDR3nt: TGTGCCAGCAGCTTAATTTCCACCGGGGAGCTGTTTTTT; CDR3aa: CASSLISTGELFF; j_gene: TRBJ2-2; d_gene: -; v_gene: TRBV7-3; abundance: -
CDR3nt: TGTGCCAGCAGTCCGGAACTTACTAGCACAGATACGCAGTATTTT; CDR3aa: CASSPELTSTDTQYF; j_gene: TRBJ2-3; d_gene: -; v_gene: TRBV27; abundance: -
CDR3nt: TGCAGCGTTCAAGAGGCACAGCACTCCTACAATGAGCAGTTCTTC; CDR3aa: CSVQEAQHSYNEQFF; j_gene: TRBJ2-1; d_gene: -; v_gene: TRBV29-1; abundance: -
CDR3nt: TGTGCCAGTAGTGCGACAGGGGGAATCTACGAGCAGTACTTC; CDR3aa: CASSATGGIYEQYF; j_gene: TRBJ2-7; d_gene: TRBD1; v_gene: TRBV19; abundance: few
CDR3nt: TGTGCCAGTAGTATAGGGGCGGGACGGACAGGGGCTGAAGCTTTCTTT; CDR3aa: CASSIGAGRTGAEAFF; j_gene: TRBJ1-1; d_gene: TRBD1; v_gene: TRBV19; abundance: medium-sized
CDR3nt: TGTGCCAGCAGCTTTAGGGGCCGAAGCTATGGCTACACCTTC; CDR3aa: CASSFRGRSYGYTF; j_gene: TRBJ1-2; d_gene: -; v_gene: TRBV7-8; abundance: -
CDR3nt: TGTGCCAGCCAGGCGTTCGCTGAAGCTTTCTTT; CDR3aa: CASQAFAEAFF; j_gene: TRBJ1-1; d_gene: -; v_gene: TRBV28; abundance: few
CDR3nt: TGTGCCAGCAGACACCCGGGGAACACTGAAGCTTTCTTT; CDR3aa: CASRHPGNTEAFF; j_gene: TRBJ1-1; d_gene: -; v_gene: TRBV7-9; abundance: -
CDR3nt: TGCGCCAGCAGCTCCCAGGGAGCGGGGGGCGGAGAGACCCAGTACTTC; CDR3aa: CASSSQGAGGGETQYF; j_gene: TRBJ2-5; d_gene: TRBD2; v_gene: TRBV5-1; abundance: -
CDR3nt: TGTGCCTGGAGTAGGGACCTCCGCGGGGGTCAGCCCCAGCATTTT; CDR3aa: CAWSRDLRGGQPQHF; j_gene: TRBJ1-5; d_gene: -; v_gene: TRBV30; abundance: once
CDR3nt: TGCGCCAGCAGCTCGGCAGGTCAAGAGACCCAGTACTTC; CDR3aa: CASSSAGQETQYF; j_gene: TRBJ2-5; d_gene: -; v_gene: TRBV5-1; abundance: -
CDR3nt: TGTGCCAGCAGTTTCTCAGGGACCAACACCGGGGAGCTGTTTTTT; CDR3aa: CASSFSGTNTGELFF; j_gene: TRBJ2-2; d_gene: -; v_gene: TRBV28; abundance: -
CDR3nt: TGTGCCAGCAGTTTAGGACACGGGAGAACAGGGTCAGGCAATCAGCCCCAGCATTTT; CDR3aa: CASSLGHGRTGSGNQPQHF; j_gene: TRBJ1-5; d_gene: -; v_gene: TRBV27; abundance: -
CDR3nt: TGTGCCAGCACCCTAGACCGCTACGAGCAGTACTTC; CDR3aa: CASTLDRYEQYF; j_gene: TRBJ2-7; d_gene: -; v_gene: TRBV27; abundance: -
CDR3nt: TGTGCCAGTAGTATTGGGGGCGCGTCCGGTGGCTACACCTTC; CDR3aa: CASSIGGASGGYTF; j_gene: TRBJ1-2; d_gene: -; v_gene: TRBV19; abundance: -
CDR3nt: TGCGCCAGCAGCTTGCGGACAGGGGTTGTAGTTGGGACTGAAGCTTTCTTT; CDR3aa: CASSLRTGVVVGTEAFF; j_gene: TRBJ1-1; d_gene: TRBD1; v_gene: TRBV5-1; abundance: -
CDR3nt: TGCGCCAGCAGCTTGTTGACAGGAGGCTACACCTTC; CDR3aa: CASSLLTGGYTF; j_gene: TRBJ1-2; d_gene: -; v_gene: TRBV5-1; abundance: -
CDR3nt: TGTGCCAGCAGCGTAGATGTTAACGGAGAGGGCTACACCTTC; CDR3aa: CASSVDVNGEGYTF; j_gene: TRBJ1-2; d_gene: -; v_gene: TRBV9; abundance: -
CDR3nt: TGTGCCAGCAGCTGGACCGGGGGGGCCGGCACCTTC; CDR3aa: CASSWTGGAGTF; j_gene: TRBJ1-2; d_gene: -; v_gene: TRBV5-6; abundance: -
CDR3nt: TGTGCCAGCAGCTTGGCGGGACAGGGACAGCAGTACTTC; CDR3aa: CASSLAGQGQQYF; j_gene: TRBJ2-7; d_gene: TRBD1; v_gene: TRBV5-4; abundance: -
CDR3nt: TGCGCCAGCAGCTTGGCTCAAGGCTTTCTGGGGCCTAACTATGGCTACACCTTC; CDR3aa: CASSLAQGFLGPNYGYTF; j_gene: TRBJ1-2; d_gene: -; v_gene: TRBV5-1; abundance: once
CDR3nt: TGCGCCAGCAGCTTGGCCCTAGCGGGGGCCGCGAACACCGGGGAGCTGTTTTTT; CDR3aa: CASSLALAGAANTGELFF; j_gene: TRBJ2-2; d_gene: TRBD2; v_gene: TRBV5-1; abundance: -
CDR3nt: TGTGCCAGCAGCTTAGTAGGGGGCTATGGCTACACCTTC; CDR3aa: CASSLVGGYGYTF; j_gene: TRBJ1-2; d_gene: -; v_gene: TRBV7-2; abundance: -
CDR3nt: TGTGCCAGCCGCCCCTACGAGCAGTACTTC; CDR3aa: CASRPYEQYF; j_gene: TRBJ2-7; d_gene: -; v_gene: TRBV28; abundance: once
CDR3nt: TGTGCCACCAGCAGAGATAGGACCGGACAGGGGGACATTCAGTACTTC; CDR3aa: CATSRDRTGQGDIQYF; j_gene: TRBJ2-4; d_gene: TRBD1; v_gene: TRBV15; abundance: few
CDR3nt: TGTGCCAGCAGCCCCTTCACAGGGGGAGGGACTGAAGCTTTCTTT; CDR3aa: CASSPFTGGGTEAFF; j_gene: TRBJ1-1; d_gene: TRBD1; v_gene: TRBV7-6; abundance: -
CDR3nt: TGTGCCAGCAGCCGCGAGAACACCGGGGAGCTGTTTTTT; CDR3aa: CASSRENTGELFF; j_gene: TRBJ2-2; d_gene: -; v_gene: TRBV2; abundance: -
CDR3nt: TGTGCCAGTAGCCCAAATACCGGGACAGCGAATGGCTACACCTTC; CDR3aa: CASSPNTGTANGYTF; j_gene: TRBJ1-2; d_gene: TRBD1; v_gene: TRBV11-2; abundance: -
CDR3nt: TGTGCCAGCAGCTTAGGGTTGGGACAGACCGTGAAAGCTTTCTTT; CDR3aa: CASSLGLGQTVKAFF; j_gene: TRBJ1-1; d_gene: TRBD1; v_gene: TRBV7-8; abundance: -